The 6 T cell receptor beta chains below all came from one sample that was sequenced in a study of T cell changes during pregnancy in multiple sclerosis. Profiled with immunoSEQ multiplex PCR; TCRdb holds only in-frame clones, not every one. The profile shows around 50,000 clones, around 90% of them singletons. The sequencing here drew on CD4+ T cells from peripheral blood mononuclear cells, taken after pregnancy. These receptors all come from a female donor in good health, enrolled as a control in a pregnancy study.

Concerning this clone itself: At one boundary the junction diverges from the germline segment, which might be a read error. The chain is built from TRBV7-7 and TRBJ2-5, with a possible D match to TRBD2 (5 bases). Germline V gene data show CDR1 as SSHAT and CDR2 as FNYEAQ (reference sequence). This CDR3 is 15 amino acids long. CDR3 DNA sequence: TGTGCTAGCAGCTTAGCGCCCGGCAGGCAAGAGACCCAGTACTTC. It is translated as CASSLAPGRQETQYF.

This chain connects TRBV13 to TRBJ2-1; 7 nucleotides align to TRBD2. Germline trimming cut 5 bases from V and 0 bases from J; bases unmatched to any gene: 7. This CDR3 spans 16 amino acids. Per the germline V gene, CDR1 is PRHDT and CDR2 is FYEKMQ (reference sequence). This CDR3 is CASSPPSGNSYNEQFF. The CDR3 nucleotides are TGTGCCAGCAGCCCCCCAAGCGGGAACTCCTACAATGAGCAGTTCTTC. Full variable domain (remainder filled in from reference TRBV13 and TRBJ2-1): AAGVIQSPRHLIKEKRETATLKCYPIPRHDTVYWYQQGPGQDPQFLISFYEKMQSDKGSIPDRFSAQQFSDYHSELNMSSLELGDSALYFCASSPPSGNSYNEQFFGPGTRLTVL.

The chain joins TRBV7-8 to TRBJ1-1, with 7 nucleotides matching TRBD1. The CDR3 spans 16 residues. The ends lost 4 bases at V and 2 bases at J; junction bases unmatched: 10. Per germline, CDR1 SGHVS and CDR2 FQNEAQ. The CDR3 reads CASSWMRTGPNTEAFF. The DNA of the CDR3 is TGTGCCAGCAGCTGGATGAGGACAGGCCCAAACACTGAAGCTTTCTTT. The full variable domain, rest sourced from reference TRBV7-8 and TRBJ1-1, is GAGVSQSPRYKVAKRGQDVALRCDPISGHVSLFWYQQALGQGPEFLTYFQNEAQLDKSGLPSDRFFAERPEGSVSTLKIQRTQQEDSAVYLCASSWMRTGPNTEAFFGQGTRLTVV.

V gene TRBV11-1 combines with J gene TRBJ2-1, with D possibly being TRBD2 (6 bases). The CDR3 consists of 16 residues. Trimming took off 3 bases at V and 5 bases at J, with 17 bases between the two ends. CDR1 and CDR2 (germline): SGHAT, FQDESV (reference sequence). This CDR3 is CASSFRGLRPNNEQFF. CDR3 coding DNA: TGTGCCAGCAGCTTTAGGGGACTTAGACCTAACAATGAGCAGTTCTTC.

In its sample, this clone was seen once. The chain's CDR3 is CSVEGQGARSYGYTF. DNA for the CDR3: TGCAGCGTTGAGGGACAGGGGGCTCGGAGCTATGGCTACACCTTC. J is TRBJ1-2 and V is TRBV29-1, with TRBD1 matching over 12 bases. Germline V gene sequence: CDR1 SQVTM, CDR2 ANQGSEA. The CDR3 contains 15 residues. Trimming removed 3 bases from V and 4 bases from J; junction bases left unmatched: 6.

V is TRBV10-3 and J is TRBJ1-2; 9 positions agree with TRBD1. CDR3 length: 13 residues. Losses at the gene ends were 5 bases for V and 8 bases for J; bases not matched to a gene: 6. The germline gives CDR1 ENHRY, CDR2 SYGVKD. In DNA form, the CDR3 reads TGTGCCATCAGTTACAGGGGGCCGGACGGCTACACCTTC. Translating gives CAISYRGPDGYTF.